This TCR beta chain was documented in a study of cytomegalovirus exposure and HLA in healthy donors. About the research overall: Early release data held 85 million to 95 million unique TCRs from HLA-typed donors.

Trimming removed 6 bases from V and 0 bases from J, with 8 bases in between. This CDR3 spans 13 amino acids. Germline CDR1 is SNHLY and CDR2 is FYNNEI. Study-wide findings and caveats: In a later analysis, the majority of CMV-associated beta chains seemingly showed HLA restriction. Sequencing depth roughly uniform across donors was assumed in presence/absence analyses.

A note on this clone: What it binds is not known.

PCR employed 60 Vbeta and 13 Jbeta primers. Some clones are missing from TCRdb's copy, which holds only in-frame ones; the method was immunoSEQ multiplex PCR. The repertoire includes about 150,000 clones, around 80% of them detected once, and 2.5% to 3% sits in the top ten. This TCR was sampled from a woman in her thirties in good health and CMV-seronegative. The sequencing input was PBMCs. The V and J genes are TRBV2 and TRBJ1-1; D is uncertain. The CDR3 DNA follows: TGTGCCAGCAGGAAACAGTTGAACACTGAAGCTTTCTTT. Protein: CASRKQLNTEAFF.